This section outlines one T cell receptor (beta chain) sequence together with its context. Its antigen is as yet unknown. The ends were cut back, 3 bases at V and 3 bases at J, with 11 bases in the middle. CDR1 LNHNV and CDR2 YYDKDF come from the germline V gene (reference sequence). The CDR3 spans 15 residues. These data are taken from a study of cytomegalovirus exposure and HLA in healthy donors. Study results and caveats: Rare TCR sequences dominated, though some public TCRs recurred in many donors. Later analysis showed most CMV-associated TCR beta chains appearing HLA-restricted.

PCR involved 60 Vbeta and 13 Jbeta primers. Some clones are missing from TCRdb's copy, which holds only in-frame ones; the method was immunoSEQ multiplex PCR. The sample shows about 190,000 clones, 70% to 75% of them seen only once. This TCR derives from a woman in her 30s in good health and CMV-seropositive. The chain combines TRBV15 with TRBJ2-2, with a weak D call TRBD2 (5 bases). Sequencing was done on a sample of PBMCs. CDR3 DNA: TGTGCCACCAGCAGGGACCGAGGGTACACCGGGGAGCTGTTTTTT. It translates to CATSRDRGYTGELFF.